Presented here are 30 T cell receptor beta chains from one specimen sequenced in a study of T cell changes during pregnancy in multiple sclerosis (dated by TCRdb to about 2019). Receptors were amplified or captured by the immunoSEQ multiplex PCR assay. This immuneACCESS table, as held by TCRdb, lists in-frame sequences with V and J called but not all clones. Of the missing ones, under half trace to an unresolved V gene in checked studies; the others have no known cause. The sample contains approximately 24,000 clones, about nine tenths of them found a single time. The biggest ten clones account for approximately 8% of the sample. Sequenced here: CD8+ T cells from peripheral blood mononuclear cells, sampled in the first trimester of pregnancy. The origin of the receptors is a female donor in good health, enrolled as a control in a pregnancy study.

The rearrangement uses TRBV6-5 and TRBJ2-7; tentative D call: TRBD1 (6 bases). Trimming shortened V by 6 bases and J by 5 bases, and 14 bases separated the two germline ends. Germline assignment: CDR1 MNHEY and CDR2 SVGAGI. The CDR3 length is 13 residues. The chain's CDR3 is CASSVQGYNEQYF. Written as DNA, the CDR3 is TGTGCCAGCAGCGTACAGGGATACAACGAGCAGTACTTC.

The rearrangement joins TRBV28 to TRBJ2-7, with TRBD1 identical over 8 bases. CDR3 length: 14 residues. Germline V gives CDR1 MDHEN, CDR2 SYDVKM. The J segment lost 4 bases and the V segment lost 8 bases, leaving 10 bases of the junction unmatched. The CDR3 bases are TGTGCCAGCCAGAAGCCGGGACAGGTATACGAGCAGTACTTC. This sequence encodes CASQKPGQVYEQYF.

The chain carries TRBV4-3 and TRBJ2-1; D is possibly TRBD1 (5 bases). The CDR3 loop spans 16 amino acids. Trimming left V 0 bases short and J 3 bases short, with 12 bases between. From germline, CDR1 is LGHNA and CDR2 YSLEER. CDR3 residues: CASSQDGREDYNEQFF. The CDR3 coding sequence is TGCGCCAGCAGCCAAGATGGCAGGGAAGACTACAATGAGCAGTTCTTC.

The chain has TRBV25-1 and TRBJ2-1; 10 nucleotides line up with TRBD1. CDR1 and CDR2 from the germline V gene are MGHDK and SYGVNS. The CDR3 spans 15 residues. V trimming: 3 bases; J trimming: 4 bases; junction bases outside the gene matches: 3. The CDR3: CASSETGGPYNEQFF. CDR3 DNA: TGTGCCAGCAGTGAGACAGGGGGCCCGTACAATGAGCAGTTCTTC.

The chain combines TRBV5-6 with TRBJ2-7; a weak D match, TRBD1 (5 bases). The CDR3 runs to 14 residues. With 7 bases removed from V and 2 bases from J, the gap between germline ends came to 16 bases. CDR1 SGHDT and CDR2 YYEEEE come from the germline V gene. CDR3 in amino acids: CASASPGPPYEQYF. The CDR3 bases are TGTGCCAGCGCCAGCCCAGGGCCCCCCTACGAGCAGTACTTC.

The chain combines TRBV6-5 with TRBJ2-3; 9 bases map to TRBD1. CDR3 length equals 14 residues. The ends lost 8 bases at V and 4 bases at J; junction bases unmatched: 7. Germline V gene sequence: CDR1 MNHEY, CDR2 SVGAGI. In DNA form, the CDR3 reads TGTGCCAGCCGGGGGGACAGGGCCCCAGATACGCAGTATTTT. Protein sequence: CASRGDRAPDTQYF.

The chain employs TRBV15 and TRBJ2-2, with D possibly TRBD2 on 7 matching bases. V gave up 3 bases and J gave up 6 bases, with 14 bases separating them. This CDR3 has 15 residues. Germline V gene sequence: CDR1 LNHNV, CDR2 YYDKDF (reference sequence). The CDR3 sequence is CATSRERGGSGELFF. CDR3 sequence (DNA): TGTGCCACCAGCAGGGAGAGGGGGGGGTCCGGGGAGCTGTTTTTT.

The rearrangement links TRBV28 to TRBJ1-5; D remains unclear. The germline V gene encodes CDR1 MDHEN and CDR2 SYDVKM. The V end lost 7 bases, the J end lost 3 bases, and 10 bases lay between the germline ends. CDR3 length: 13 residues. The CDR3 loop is CASTAGDNQPQHF. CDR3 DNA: TGTGCCAGCACGGCTGGAGACAATCAGCCCCAGCATTTT.

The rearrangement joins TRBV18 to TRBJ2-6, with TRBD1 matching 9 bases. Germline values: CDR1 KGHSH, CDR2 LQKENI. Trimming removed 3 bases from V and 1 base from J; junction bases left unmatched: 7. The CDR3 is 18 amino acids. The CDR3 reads CASSPSTGGASGANVLTF. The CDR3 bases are TGTGCCAGCTCACCGTCCACAGGGGGCGCATCTGGGGCCAACGTCCTGACTTTC.

The CDR3 region is CASSPVKKDTQYF. CDR3 nucleotides: TGCGCCAGCAGCCCAGTGAAGAAAGATACGCAGTATTTT. The V call is TRBV4-3, the J call TRBJ2-3; D gene uncertain. V lost 4 bases, J lost 5 bases, and 10 bases lay in between. The CDR3 runs 13 residues. Germline CDR1 is LGHNA and CDR2 is YSLEER.

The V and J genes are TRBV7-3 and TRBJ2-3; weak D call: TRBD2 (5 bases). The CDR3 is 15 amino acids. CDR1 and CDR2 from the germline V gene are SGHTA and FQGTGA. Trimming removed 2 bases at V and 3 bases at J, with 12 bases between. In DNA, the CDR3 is TGTGCCAGCAGCTTAGGAGAGGGCCCGACAGATACGCAGTATTTT. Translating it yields CASSLGEGPTDTQYF.

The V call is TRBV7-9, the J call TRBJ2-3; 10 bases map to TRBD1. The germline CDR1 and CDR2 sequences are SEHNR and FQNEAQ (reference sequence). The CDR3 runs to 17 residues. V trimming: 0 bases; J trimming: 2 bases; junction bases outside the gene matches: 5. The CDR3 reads CASSLAGGQGSTDTQYF. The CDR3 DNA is TGTGCCAGCAGCTTAGCGGGGGGACAGGGGTCCACAGATACGCAGTATTTT.

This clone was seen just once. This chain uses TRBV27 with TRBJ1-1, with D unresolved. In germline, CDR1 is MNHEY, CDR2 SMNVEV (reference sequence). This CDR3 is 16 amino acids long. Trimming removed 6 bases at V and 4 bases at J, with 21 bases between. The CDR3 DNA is TGTGCCAGCAGCCCTTTTCCCCAGGTTGGGAGCACTGAAGCTTTCTTT. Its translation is CASSPFPQVGSTEAFF.

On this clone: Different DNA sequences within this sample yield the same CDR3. CDR3 coding DNA: TGTGCCAGCAGTTTGAGGGGAACTGAAGCTTTCTTT. It yields the protein CASSLRGTEAFF. This chain uses TRBV5-6 with TRBJ1-1; possibly TRBD1 for D (5 bases). Trimming left V 5 bases short and J 5 bases short, with 10 bases between. The CDR3 sequence is 12 residues long. In germline, CDR1 is SGHDT, CDR2 YYEEEE.

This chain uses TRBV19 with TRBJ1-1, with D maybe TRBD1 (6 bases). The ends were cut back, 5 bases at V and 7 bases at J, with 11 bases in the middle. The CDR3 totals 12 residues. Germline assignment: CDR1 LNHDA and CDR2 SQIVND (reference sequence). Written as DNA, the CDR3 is TGTGCCAGTAGTGAACAGGGATATGAAGCTTTCTTT. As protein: CASSEQGYEAFF.

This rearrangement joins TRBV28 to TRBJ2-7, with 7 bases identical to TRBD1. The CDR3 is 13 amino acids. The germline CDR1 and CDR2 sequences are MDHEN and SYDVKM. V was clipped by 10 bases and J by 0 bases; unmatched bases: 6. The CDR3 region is CATLDRSSYEQYF. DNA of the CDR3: TGTGCCACCTTGGACAGGAGCTCCTACGAGCAGTACTTC.

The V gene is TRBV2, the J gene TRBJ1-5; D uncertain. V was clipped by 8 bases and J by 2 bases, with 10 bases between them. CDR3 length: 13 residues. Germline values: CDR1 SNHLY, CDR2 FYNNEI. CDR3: CASAREGNQPQHF. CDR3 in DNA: TGTGCCAGCGCTAGAGAAGGCAATCAGCCCCAGCATTTT.

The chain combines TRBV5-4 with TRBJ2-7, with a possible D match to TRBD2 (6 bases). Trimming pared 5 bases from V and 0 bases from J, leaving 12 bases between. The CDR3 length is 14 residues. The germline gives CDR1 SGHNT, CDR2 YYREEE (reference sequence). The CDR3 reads CASSGEENSYEQYF. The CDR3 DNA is TGTGCCAGCAGTGGGGAGGAGAACTCCTACGAGCAGTACTTC.

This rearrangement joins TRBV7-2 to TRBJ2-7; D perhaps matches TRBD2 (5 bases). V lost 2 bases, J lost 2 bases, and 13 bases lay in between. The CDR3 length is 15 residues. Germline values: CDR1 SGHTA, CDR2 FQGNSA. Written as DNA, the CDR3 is TGTGCCAGCAGCTTAAATCTAGCCACCCCCTACGAGCAGTACTTC. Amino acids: CASSLNLATPYEQYF. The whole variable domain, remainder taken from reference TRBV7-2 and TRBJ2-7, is GAGVSQSPSNKVTEKGKDVELRCDPISGHTALYWYRQSLGQGLEFLIYFQGNSAPDKSGLPSDRFSAERTGGSVSTLTIQRTQQEDSAVYLCASSLNLATPYEQYFGPGTRLTVT.

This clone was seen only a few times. The DNA of the CDR3 is TGTGCCAGCAGCGAACGTACCGGGACATACTATGGCTACACCTTC. Protein: CASSERTGTYYGYTF. The chain carries TRBV13 and TRBJ1-2; D possibly corresponds to TRBD1 (6 bases). CDR3 length equals 15 residues. Germline V CDR1 and CDR2: PRHDT, FYEKMQ (reference sequence). V lost 5 bases and J lost 3, with 16 bases in between.

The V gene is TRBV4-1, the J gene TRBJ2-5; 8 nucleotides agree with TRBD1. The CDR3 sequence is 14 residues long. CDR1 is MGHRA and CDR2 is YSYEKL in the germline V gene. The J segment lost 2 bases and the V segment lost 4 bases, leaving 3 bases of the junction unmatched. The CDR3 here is CASSPWDRQETQYF. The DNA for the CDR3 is TGCGCCAGCAGCCCCTGGGACAGGCAAGAGACCCAGTACTTC.

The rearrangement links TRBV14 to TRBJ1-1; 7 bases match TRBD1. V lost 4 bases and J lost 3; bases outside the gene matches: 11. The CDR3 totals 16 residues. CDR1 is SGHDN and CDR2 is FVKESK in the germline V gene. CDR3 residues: CASSLRHGTADTEAFF. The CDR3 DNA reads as TGTGCCAGCAGCCTTAGGCATGGGACAGCTGACACTGAAGCTTTCTTT.

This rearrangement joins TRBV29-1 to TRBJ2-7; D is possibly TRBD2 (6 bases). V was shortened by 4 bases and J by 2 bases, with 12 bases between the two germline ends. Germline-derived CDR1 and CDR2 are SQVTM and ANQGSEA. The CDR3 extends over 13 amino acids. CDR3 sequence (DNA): TGCAGCGTTGTTTCTAGCGCGACCTACGAGCAGTACTTC. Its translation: CSVVSSATYEQYF.

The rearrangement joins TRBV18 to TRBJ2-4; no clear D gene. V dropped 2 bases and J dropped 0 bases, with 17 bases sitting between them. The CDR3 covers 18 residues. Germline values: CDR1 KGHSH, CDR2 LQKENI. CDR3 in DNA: TGTGCCAGCTCACCAATTTATCGTGTAATACTAGCCAAAAACATTCAGTACTTC. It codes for CASSPIYRVILAKNIQYF.

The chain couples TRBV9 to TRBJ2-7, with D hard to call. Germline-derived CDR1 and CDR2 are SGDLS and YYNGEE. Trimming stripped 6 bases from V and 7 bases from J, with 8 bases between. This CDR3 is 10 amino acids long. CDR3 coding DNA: TGTGCCAGCAAATTCTTGGAGCAGTACTTC. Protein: CASKFLEQYF.

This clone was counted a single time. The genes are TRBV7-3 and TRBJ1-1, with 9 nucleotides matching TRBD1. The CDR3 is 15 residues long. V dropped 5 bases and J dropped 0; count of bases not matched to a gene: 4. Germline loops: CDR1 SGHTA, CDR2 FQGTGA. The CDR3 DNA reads TGTGCCAGCAGCCCCGGGACAGGGATGAACACTGAAGCTTTCTTT. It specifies CASSPGTGMNTEAFF. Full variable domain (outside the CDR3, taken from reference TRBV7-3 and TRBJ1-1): GAGVSQTPSNKVTEKGKYVELRCDPISGHTALYWYRQSLGQGPEFLIYFQGTGAADDSGLPNDRFFAVRPEGSVSTLKIQRTERGDSAVYLCASSPGTGMNTEAFFGQGTRLTVV.

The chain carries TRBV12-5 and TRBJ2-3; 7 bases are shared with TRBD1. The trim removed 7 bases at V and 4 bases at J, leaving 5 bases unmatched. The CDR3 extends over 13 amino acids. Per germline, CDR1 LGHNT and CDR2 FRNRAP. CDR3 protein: CASAEGAADTQYF. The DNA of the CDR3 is TGTGCTAGTGCCGAGGGGGCGGCAGATACGCAGTATTTT.

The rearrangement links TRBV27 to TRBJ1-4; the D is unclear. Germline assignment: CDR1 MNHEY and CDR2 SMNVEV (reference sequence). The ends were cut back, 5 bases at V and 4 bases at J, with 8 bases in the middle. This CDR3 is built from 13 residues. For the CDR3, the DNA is TGTGCCAGCAGTGGCCAGATTAATGAAAAACTGTTTTTT. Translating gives CASSGQINEKLFF.

CDR3 nucleotides: TGCAGCGTTGTAGGGGGTACAGGGCCCTACGAGCAGTACTTC. Its protein is CSVVGGTGPYEQYF. The gene calls are TRBV29-1 and TRBJ2-7, with D possibly being TRBD1 (6 bases). Trimming pared 4 bases from V and 2 bases from J, leaving 15 bases between. The CDR3 runs 14 residues. Per the germline V gene, CDR1 is SQVTM and CDR2 is ANQGSEA.

The CDR3 DNA is TGCAGCGCCCTGGACACCTACAATGAGCAGTTCTTC. Translating gives CSALDTYNEQFF. The chain combines TRBV29-1 with TRBJ2-1; tentative D call: TRBD1 (5 bases). CDR1 and CDR2 from the germline V gene are SQVTM and ANQGSEA. The CDR3 spans 12 residues. V gave up 7 bases and J gave up 2 bases, with 9 bases separating them.